The clone carrying this T cell receptor (beta chain) has ten or more counts. Its cognate antigen is unknown. This entry is derived from a study of molecular identifiers for immune sequencing clone quantification. Preparation of the bulk TCR libraries relied on previously described methods and listed TCR primers. TCRdb analysed the PCR reads with MiXCR anew, one entry per CDR3 protein. In the table there are approximately 670,000 distinct CDR3 sequences, 20% of which are singletons. Notes on the study in general: The study reportedly detected spiked Jurkat TCR RNA from one cell among about a million naive cells.

The CDR3 totals 16 residues. CDR1 SEHNR and CDR2 FQNEAQ come from the germline V gene (reference sequence). The germline V and J ends were trimmed by 5 bases and 3 bases, with 19 bases remaining between them. Using 10%, 30% or 50% RNA, naive CD8 libraries were derived from around 20,000 to 1,000,000 sorted cells. This chain uses TRBV7-9 with TRBJ2-5; unclear D gene. Specimen: naive CD8+ T cells from blood, with Jurkat cell RNA spiked in. Subset specified: FACS-sorted CD8+CD4-CCR7+CD45RA+ naive T cells. The sequence was obtained from a human donor in good health. Some libraries in this study had Jurkat cell RNA spiked in. The CDR3 protein is CASSTPVSPLKETQYF. The CDR3 DNA is TGTGCCAGCAGCACACCCGTATCTCCCCTCAAAGAGACCCAGTACTTC.